This T cell receptor beta chain was documented in a study of T cells after yellow fever vaccination. UMIs and a universal primer site were added when TCR cDNA was made by 5'RACE template switching. TCRdb used MiXCR to reprocess the 5' RACE reads, holding one entry per CDR3 protein. The table has 500,000 to 650,000 distinct CDR3 sequences, less than 20% seen once. This clonotype has a handful of counts. Germline lookup yields CDR1 LGHDT and CDR2 YNNKEL (reference sequence). The CDR3 runs to 15 residues. The V end lost 1 base, the J end lost 6 bases, and 10 bases lay between the germline ends. The source of this sequence is a man between 18 and 29 years old who received the YFV17D yellow fever vaccine. Source: PBMCs, taken about 5 days after the first yellow fever vaccination. The rearrangement links TRBV3-1 to TRBJ1-6; D possibly corresponds to TRBD1 (5 bases). The CDR3 loop reads CASSQGGTVNSPLHF. The CDR3 DNA sequence: TGTGCCAGCAGCCAAGGCGGGACGGTTAATTCACCCCTCCACTTT.